These T cell receptor beta chains were read from a single sample in a study of cytomegalovirus exposure and HLA in healthy donors. The assay was immunoSEQ multiplex PCR, and TCRdb's table has in-frame clones only and misses some. There are about 99,000 clones in the sample; around 82% occur only once, and about a tenth lies in the top ten. The specimen sequenced was PBMCs. These receptors were collected from a woman aged 18-29 years in good health and CMV-seropositive. Both conserved end residues are part of each CDR3. A D gene is named only where the DNA matches it firmly. Expanded clones get a size class; other rows say once, few or many, or leave the size out.

d_call | clone_size | j_call | v_call | cdr3_nt | cdr3_aa
. | . | TRBJ1-2 | TRBV6-6 | TGTGCCAGCAGTTTATCCGGGAGCTATGGCTACACCTTC | CASSLSGSYGYTF
TRBD1 | . | TRBJ1-2 | TRBV29-1 | TGCAGCGTTGAGGGACAGGGGGCGAGGGGTGGCTACACCTTC | CSVEGQGARGGYTF
. | . | TRBJ1-5 | TRBV5-5 | TGTGCCAGCAGCTTGGTGCGGTTCAACGGCAATCAGCCCCAGCATTTT | CASSLVRFNGNQPQHF
. | . | TRBJ2-3 | TRBV5-4 | TGTGCCAGCAGCTTGTTTACTAGAACAGATACGCAGTATTTT | CASSLFTRTDTQYF
TRBD1 | . | TRBJ1-5 | TRBV10-3 | TGTGCCATCAGCCGGACAGGGCTCAAAGATAGCAATCAGCCCCAGCATTTT | CAISRTGLKDSNQPQHF
TRBD1 | . | TRBJ2-1 | TRBV7-3 | TGTGCCAGCAGCCTGCGACAGGGCAATGAGCAGTTCTTC | CASSLRQGNEQFF
TRBD2 | few | TRBJ2-1 | TRBV10-3 | TGTGCCATCACCCCGACTATGGGTGAGAAACTAGCGGGAGACTACAATGAGCAGTTCTTC | CAITPTMGEKLAGDYNEQFF
. | few | TRBJ1-5 | TRBV27 | TGTGCCAGCAGTTTATCAGGGGTCCCAGGGCCCCAGCATTTT | CASSLSGVPGPQHF
TRBD1 | . | TRBJ2-5 | TRBV11-2 | TGTGCCAGCAGCTTAGCGGGACAGGGTGGGGAGACCCAGTACTTC | CASSLAGQGGETQYF
TRBD2 | few | TRBJ2-1 | TRBV5-4 | TGTGCCAGCAGGTTAGCGGGGGGGCCCTACAATGAGCAGTTCTTC | CASRLAGGPYNEQFF
TRBD1 | few | TRBJ1-2 | TRBV16 | TGTGCCAGCAGCCATCCGGGACAGGGGGATGGCTACACCTTC | CASSHPGQGDGYTF
. | . | TRBJ2-7 | TRBV5-1 | TGCGCCAGCAGCCCAGGGGGGTTGACAGGGTTTATCTACGAGCAGTACTTC | CASSPGGLTGFIYEQYF
. | . | TRBJ2-7 | TRBV27 | TGTGCCAGCAGTTTATCGAGGTGGGGGCGCCACGACGAGCAGTACTTC | CASSLSRWGRHDEQYF
. | few | TRBJ1-5 | TRBV27 | TGTGCCAGCAGTCCAACTTTGTCTTGGCAGCCCCAGCATTTT | CASSPTLSWQPQHF
. | . | TRBJ2-3 | TRBV18 | TGTGCCAGCTCTGCCCCGAGAAAATTCACAGATACGCAGTATTTT | CASSAPRKFTDTQYF
. | . | TRBJ1-6 | TRBV11-3 | TGTGCCAGCAGCTTAGCGGGGGGTGAAGATTCACCCCTCCACTTT | CASSLAGGEDSPLHF
. | . | TRBJ2-7 | TRBV28 | TGTGCCGCATATCGGAGGGGAGCCTACGAGCAGTACTTC | CAAYRRGAYEQYF
. | . | TRBJ1-2 | TRBV5-1 | TGCGCCAGCAGCTTACAGGTGAATGATGGCTACACCTTC | CASSLQVNDGYTF
TRBD1 | . | TRBJ1-2 | TRBV5-1 | TGCGCCAGCAGCTGGGACAGGGCGAACTATGGCTACACCTTC | CASSWDRANYGYTF
TRBD1 | once | TRBJ2-7 | TRBV14 | TGTGCCAGCAGCCAACCCGGGACAGGGTGGAACGAGCAGTACTTC | CASSQPGTGWNEQYF
. | . | TRBJ1-1 | TRBV27 | TGTGCCAGCAGTTTACGGCAGGGTTTAGGCACTGAAGCTTTCTTT | CASSLRQGLGTEAFF
. | . | TRBJ2-7 | TRBV11-2 | TGTGCCAGCAGCTCCCTTCGGGGTTCCTACGAGCAGTACTTC | CASSSLRGSYEQYF
TRBD1 | few | TRBJ1-5 | TRBV19 | TGTGCCAGTAGGGACAGGGGGCAGGTTCAGCCCCAGCATTTT | CASRDRGQVQPQHF
TRBD1 | . | TRBJ1-2 | TRBV7-6 | TGTGCCAGCAGCACGCCCGGGACAGGGGACTATGGCTACACCTTC | CASSTPGTGDYGYTF
TRBD1 | . | TRBJ1-2 | TRBV6-1 | TGTGCCAGCAGTCCAACCCGACAGGGGGCGAATGGCTACACCTTC | CASSPTRQGANGYTF
. | . | TRBJ2-7 | TRBV5-1 | TGCGCCAGCAGCTTGTGGGACAACTCCTACGAGCAGTACTTC | CASSLWDNSYEQYF
. | few | TRBJ1-2 | TRBV7-9 | TGTGCCAGCAGCTCCCCTGAAACAGGTCTCTATGGCTACACCTTC | CASSSPETGLYGYTF
. | . | TRBJ1-3 | TRBV4-3 | TGCGCCAGCAGCCAAGATCTCGGACAGAGAAACACCATATATTTT | CASSQDLGQRNTIYF
. | few | TRBJ2-5 | TRBV6-6 | TGTGCCAGCAGGGCCCAAGAGACCCAGTACTTC | CASRAQETQYF
TRBD1 | . | TRBJ1-2 | TRBV28 | TGTGCCAGCAGTTTCGGGACAGTCTATGGCTACACCTTC | CASSFGTVYGYTF
TRBD1 | . | TRBJ1-4 | TRBV7-9 | TGTGCCAGCAGCCCCTCAGGGGGCACCTTGACTAATGAAAAACTGTTTTTT | CASSPSGGTLTNEKLFF
TRBD2 | . | TRBJ2-1 | TRBV7-2 | TGTGCCAGCAGCTTTTGGGGGCGGGGGGGCCCTGATGAGCAGTTCTTC | CASSFWGRGGPDEQFF
. | few | TRBJ2-7 | TRBV7-2 | TGTGCCAGCAGCTTCGCTTCAGGGAAAATATCCTACGAGCAGTACTTC | CASSFASGKISYEQYF
. | . | TRBJ2-7 | TRBV30 | TGTGCCTGGAGTGTAGAAGGGAGCTCGGTCGAGCAGTACTTC | CAWSVEGSSVEQYF
. | . | TRBJ2-4 | TRBV7-2 | TGTGCCAGCAGCTTAGAACAGGGATATAACATTCAGTACTTC | CASSLEQGYNIQYF
. | . | TRBJ1-1 | TRBV5-4 | TGTGCCAGCAGCATGACAGTGAACACTGAAGCTTTCTTT | CASSMTVNTEAFF
. | once | TRBJ1-6 | TRBV6-6 | TGTGCCAGCAGTGGGACACAGGCGGCGAATTCACCCCTCCACTTT | CASSGTQAANSPLHF
TRBD2 | . | TRBJ2-3 | TRBV28 | TGTGCCAGCACCCTGGGACTAGGCACAGATACGCAGTATTTT | CASTLGLGTDTQYF
TRBD1 | few | TRBJ2-7 | TRBV10-1 | TGCGCCAGCAGTGAGTCGACAGGGAGCTCCTACGAGCAGTACTTC | CASSESTGSSYEQYF
. | . | TRBJ2-3 | TRBV7-3 | TGTGCCAGCAGCCCGGACTATTCAGCGGATACGCAGTATTTT | CASSPDYSADTQYF
TRBD2 | few | TRBJ2-1 | TRBV5-1 | TGCGCCAGCAAGGGCGGGAGCTCCTACAATGAGCAGTTCTTC | CASKGGSSYNEQFF
TRBD1 | . | TRBJ2-3 | TRBV2 | TGTGCCAGCGGATATCGGGACAGCCCCACAGATACGCAGTATTTT | CASGYRDSPTDTQYF